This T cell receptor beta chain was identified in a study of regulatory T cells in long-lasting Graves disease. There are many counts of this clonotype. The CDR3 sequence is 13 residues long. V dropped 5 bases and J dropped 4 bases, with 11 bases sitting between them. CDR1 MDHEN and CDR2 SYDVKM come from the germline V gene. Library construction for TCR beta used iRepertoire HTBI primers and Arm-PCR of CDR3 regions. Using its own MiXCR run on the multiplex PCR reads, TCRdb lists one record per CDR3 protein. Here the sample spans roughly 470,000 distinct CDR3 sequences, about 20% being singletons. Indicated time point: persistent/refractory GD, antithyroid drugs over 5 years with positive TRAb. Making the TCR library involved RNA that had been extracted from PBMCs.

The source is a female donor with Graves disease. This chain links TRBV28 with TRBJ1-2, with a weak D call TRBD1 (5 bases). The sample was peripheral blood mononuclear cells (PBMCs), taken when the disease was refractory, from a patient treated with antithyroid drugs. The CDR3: CASSGRGSYGYTF. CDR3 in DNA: TGTGCCAGCAGTGGGAGGGGATCCTATGGCTACACCTTC.